These 8 T cell receptor beta chains share one sample of origin, sequenced in a study of CD8 T cells in Susac syndrome. Reverse transcription used roughly 0.45 to 1 ug RNA and random hexamers. TCRdb reprocessed the immunoSEQ multiplex PCR reads with MiXCR, giving one entry per CDR3 protein. The profile shows 95,000 to 150,000 distinct CDR3 sequences, 90% to 95% of them singletons. Input material: CD8+ T cells from PBMCs. These receptors were taken from a human donor with Susac syndrome.

This chain links TRBV2 with TRBJ2-6, with TRBD2 as a possible D gene (5 bases). This CDR3 spans 15 amino acids. V lost 2 bases, J lost 4 bases, and 9 bases lay in between. Germline CDR1 and CDR2: SNHLY and FYNNEI. The CDR3 protein is CASSERGEGANVLTF. The DNA of the CDR3 is TGTGCCAGCAGTGAACGGGGTGAAGGGGCCAACGTCCTGACTTTC.

V gene TRBV14 combines with J gene TRBJ2-1; 7 positions agree with TRBD1. The V gene's germline CDR1 is SGHDN and CDR2 FVKESK. This CDR3 comprises 15 residues. J was trimmed by 3 bases and V by 6 bases; bases with no gene match: 8. The CDR3 sequence is CASSPTGNNYNEQFF. For the CDR3, the DNA is TGTGCCAGCAGTCCGACAGGGAATAACTACAATGAGCAGTTCTTC.

This clonotype was recorded once. J is TRBJ2-1 and V is TRBV7-8, with 10 bases identical to TRBD2. CDR1 SGHVS and CDR2 FQNEAQ come from the germline V gene. The CDR3 runs to 14 residues. V shed 5 bases, J shed 8 bases, and the junction held 6 bases outside the gene matches. Here the CDR3 reads CASSQRTSGDEQFF. The CDR3 DNA is TGTGCCAGCAGCCAAAGGACTAGCGGCGATGAGCAGTTCTTC.

This chain links TRBV15 with TRBJ2-5; possibly TRBD2 for D (5 bases). The V end lost 0 bases, the J end lost 5 bases, and 10 bases lay between the germline ends. This CDR3 is built from 14 residues. In germline, CDR1 is LNHNV, CDR2 YYDKDF (reference sequence). The CDR3 sequence is CATSRDGLPETQYF. DNA of the CDR3: TGTGCCACCAGCAGAGATGGACTCCCGGAGACCCAGTACTTC.

V is TRBV4-1 and J is TRBJ2-7; D remains ambiguous. Trimming removed 0 bases from V and 7 bases from J, with 16 bases in between. There are 15 residues in the CDR3. CDR1 and CDR2 from the germline V gene are MGHRA and YSYEKL. The CDR3 DNA reads as TGCGCCAGCAGCCAAGATGCGCGTCGGCCCCGGGAGCAGTACTTC. As protein: CASSQDARRPREQYF.

The V gene is TRBV30, the J gene TRBJ1-5, with D unclear. This CDR3 is 13 amino acids long. The V and J ends lost 0 bases and 7 bases respectively, with 10 bases between them. From germline, CDR1 is GTSNPN and CDR2 SVGIG (reference sequence). In DNA form, the CDR3 reads TGTGCCTGGAGTGTACGAGAATGGCAGCCCCAGCATTTT. Translated, it gives CAWSVREWQPQHF.

The J gene is TRBJ2-1, the V gene TRBV5-4; the match to TRBD2 covers 12 bases. Germline assignment: CDR1 SGHNT and CDR2 YYREEE (reference sequence). After removal of 4 bases from V and 7 bases from J, the junction contained 21 bases not matched to a gene. The CDR3 length is 20 residues. The CDR3 is CASSGGTSGRSVGGLNEQFF. Written as DNA, the CDR3 is TGTGCCAGCAGCGGGGGGACTAGCGGGCGGTCCGTGGGAGGTTTGAATGAGCAGTTCTTC.

This chain connects TRBV20-1 to TRBJ2-5, with D possibly TRBD1 on 5 matching bases. The V end was cut by 5 bases, the J end by 7 bases, with 20 bases between. Germline V CDR1 and CDR2: DFQATT, SNEGSKA (reference sequence). This CDR3 spans 14 amino acids. The CDR3 DNA follows: TGCAGTGCTGAGACAGACCTGTCAGCTCGGACCCAGTACTTC. Translating gives CSAETDLSARTQYF.